This T cell receptor (beta chain) was recovered during a study of control samples from healthy donors and cancer patients. Sequencing used immunoSEQ multiplex PCR; TCRdb keeps in-frame clones, though not all of them. The data show some 48,000 clones, with about 94% seen just once and around a quarter held by the top ten. The material sequenced was PBMCs. This clonotype originated in a woman aged 45-59 years with head and neck cancer.

The CDR3 region has the DNA TGTGCCAGCGGGACAGGGTTGGAGACCCAGTACTTC. Translated, it gives CASGTGLETQYF. The V gene is TRBV28, the J gene TRBJ2-5; 9 bases fit TRBD1. Germline V gene lookup returns CDR1 MDHEN and CDR2 SYDVKM. The V segment lost 8 bases and the J segment 5 bases; nucleotides outside the gene matches: 3. This CDR3 spans 12 amino acids.